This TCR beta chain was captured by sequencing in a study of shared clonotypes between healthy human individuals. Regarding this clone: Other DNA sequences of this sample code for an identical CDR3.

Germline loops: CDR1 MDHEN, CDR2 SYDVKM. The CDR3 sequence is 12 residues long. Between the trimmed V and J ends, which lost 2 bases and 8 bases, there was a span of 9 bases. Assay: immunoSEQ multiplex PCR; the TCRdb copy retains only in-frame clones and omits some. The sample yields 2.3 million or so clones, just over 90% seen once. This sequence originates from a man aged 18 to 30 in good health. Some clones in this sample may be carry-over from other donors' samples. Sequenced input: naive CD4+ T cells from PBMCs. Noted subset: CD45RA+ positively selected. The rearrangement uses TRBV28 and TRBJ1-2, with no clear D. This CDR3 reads CASSLPGRGYTF. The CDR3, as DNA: TGTGCCAGCAGTTTACCGGGGAGGGGCTACACCTTC.